This TCR beta chain was obtained from a study of CD8+ T cells in alopecia areata. The wider study: Those treated were given oral tofacitinib at 5 to 10 mg twice daily.

Treatment specified: oral pan-JAK inhibitor, 5-10 mg twice daily. Trimming stripped 0 bases from V and 4 bases from J, with 12 bases between. CDR3 length equals 15 residues. The V gene's germline CDR1 is GTSNPN and CDR2 SVGIG (reference sequence). As the sequencing template, cDNA was produced by extracting RNA and reverse transcribing it. Sequencing was performed with immunoSEQ multiplex PCR; in TCRdb, only in-frame clones are kept and a portion is missing. This table holds a few hundred thousand clones, 40% to 55% found once. Study observations and caveats: An increase in clonality over normal scalp was evident in lesional scalp, especially alopecia totalis/universalis. There were many expanded lesional clones persisting in scalp and blood during tofacitinib.

Note on this clone: What it recognizes is unknown.

The material was CD4+ T cells sorted from blood, obtained at approximately week 37, from a patient treated with tofacitinib. The rearrangement links TRBV30 to TRBJ2-2; no clear D. This receptor was obtained from a human donor with alopecia areata. CDR3 amino acids: CAWSVRAPRTGELFF. For the CDR3, the DNA is TGTGCCTGGAGTGTCCGGGCCCCGCGCACCGGGGAGCTGTTTTTT.